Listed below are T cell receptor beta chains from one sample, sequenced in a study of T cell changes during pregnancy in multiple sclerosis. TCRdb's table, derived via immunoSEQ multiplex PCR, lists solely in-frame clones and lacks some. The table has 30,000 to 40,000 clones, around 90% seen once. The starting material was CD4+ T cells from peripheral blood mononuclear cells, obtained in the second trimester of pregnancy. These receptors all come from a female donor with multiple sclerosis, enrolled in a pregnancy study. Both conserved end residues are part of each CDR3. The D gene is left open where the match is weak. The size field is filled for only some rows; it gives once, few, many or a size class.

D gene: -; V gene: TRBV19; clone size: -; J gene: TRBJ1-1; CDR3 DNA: TGTGCCAGTAGTGACGGGAATATCGGGATGAACACTGAAGCTTTCTTT; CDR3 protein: CASSDGNIGMNTEAFF
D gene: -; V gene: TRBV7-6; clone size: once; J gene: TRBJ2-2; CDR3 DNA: TGTGCCAGCAGCTTAGGACATACCAACACCGGGGAGCTGTTTTTT; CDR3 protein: CASSLGHTNTGELFF
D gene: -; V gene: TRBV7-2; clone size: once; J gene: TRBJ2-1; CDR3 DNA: TGTGCCAGCAGCCATACACCGATGGTAAATGAAAATGAGCAGTTCTTC; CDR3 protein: CASSHTPMVNENEQFF
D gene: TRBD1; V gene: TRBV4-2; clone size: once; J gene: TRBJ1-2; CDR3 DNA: TGTGCCAGCAGCCAAGGTGGGACAGGGGGCCTCCTGGATGGCTACACCTTC; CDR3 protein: CASSQGGTGGLLDGYTF
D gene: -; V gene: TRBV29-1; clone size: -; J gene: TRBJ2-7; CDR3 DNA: TGCAGCGTTTTAACACAGGGTCGATCCTACGAGCAGTACTTC; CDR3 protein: CSVLTQGRSYEQYF
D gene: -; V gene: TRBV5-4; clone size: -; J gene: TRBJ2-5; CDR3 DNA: TGTGCCAGCAGCTCGTCCACTAGACAAGAGACCCAGTACTTC; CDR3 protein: CASSSSTRQETQYF
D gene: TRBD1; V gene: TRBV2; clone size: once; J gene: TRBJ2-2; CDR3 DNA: TGTGCCAGCAGTGAGACAGGGGGCAACACCGGGGAGCTGTTTTTT; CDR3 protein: CASSETGGNTGELFF
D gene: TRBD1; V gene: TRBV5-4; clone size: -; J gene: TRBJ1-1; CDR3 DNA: TGTGCCAGCAGGGCGGGACAGATGAACACTGAAGCTTTCTTT; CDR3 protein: CASRAGQMNTEAFF
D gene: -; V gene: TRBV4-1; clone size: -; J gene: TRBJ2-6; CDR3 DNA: TGCGCCAGCAGCCAAGTAGAGTACAGCTCTGGGGCCAACGTCCTGACTTTC; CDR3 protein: CASSQVEYSSGANVLTF
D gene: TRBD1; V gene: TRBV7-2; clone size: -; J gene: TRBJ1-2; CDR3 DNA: TGTGCCAGCACCCTGGGGGGGGACAGGGTTTTGGTTTACACCTTC; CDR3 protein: CASTLGGDRVLVYTF
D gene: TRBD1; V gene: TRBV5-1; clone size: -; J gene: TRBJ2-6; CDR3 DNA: TGCGCCAGCAGCTTGTACAGGGGCTCTGGGGCCAACGTCCTGACTTTC; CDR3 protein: CASSLYRGSGANVLTF
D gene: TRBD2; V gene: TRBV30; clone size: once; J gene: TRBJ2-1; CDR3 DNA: TGTGCCTGGGGACTAGCGGGAGGTGAGCAGTTCTTC; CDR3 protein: CAWGLAGGEQFF
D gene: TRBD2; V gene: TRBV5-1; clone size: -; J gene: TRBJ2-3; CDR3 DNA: TGCGCCAGCAGCTTGGCATGGTTAGCGGGAAATACGCAGTATTTT; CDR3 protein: CASSLAWLAGNTQYF
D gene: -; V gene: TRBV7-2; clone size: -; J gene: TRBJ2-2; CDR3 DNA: TGTGCCAGCAGCTCACGGGGGACTGCCGGGGAGCTGTTTTTT; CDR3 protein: CASSSRGTAGELFF
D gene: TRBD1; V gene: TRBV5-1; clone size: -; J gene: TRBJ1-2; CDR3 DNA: TGCGCCAGCAGCTCCAATACGGGACAGGGTATCTATGGCTACACCTTC; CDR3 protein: CASSSNTGQGIYGYTF
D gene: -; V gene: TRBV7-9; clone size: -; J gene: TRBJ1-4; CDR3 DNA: TGTGCCAGCAGCTCTACAGGGCCTGAAAAACTGTTTTTT; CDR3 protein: CASSSTGPEKLFF
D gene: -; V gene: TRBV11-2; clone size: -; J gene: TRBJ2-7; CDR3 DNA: TGTGCCAGCAGCTTAGCGTTCGACTACCTCTCTCTCGAGCAGTACTTC; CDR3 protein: CASSLAFDYLSLEQYF
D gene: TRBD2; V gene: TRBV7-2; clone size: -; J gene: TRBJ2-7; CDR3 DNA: TGTGCCAGCAGCCATGGACTAGCGGACGAGCAGTACTTC; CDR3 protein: CASSHGLADEQYF
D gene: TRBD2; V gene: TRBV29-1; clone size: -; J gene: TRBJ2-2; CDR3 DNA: TGCAGCGTTGAAGATAGTAGGAGACTAGCGGGAACCGGGGAGCTGTTTTTT; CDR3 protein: CSVEDSRRLAGTGELFF
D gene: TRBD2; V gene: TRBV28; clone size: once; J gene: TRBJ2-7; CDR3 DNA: TGTGCCAGCAGACCCACTAGCGGGAGGTCCTACGAGCAGTACTTC; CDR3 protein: CASRPTSGRSYEQYF
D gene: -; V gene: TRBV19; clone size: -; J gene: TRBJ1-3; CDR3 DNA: TGTGCCAGTAGTCTACCCTTGACAGGCGTCTCTGGAAACACTATATATTTT; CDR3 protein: CASSLPLTGVSGNTIYF
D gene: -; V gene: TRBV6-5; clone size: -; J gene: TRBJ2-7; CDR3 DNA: TGTGCCACCGGACAGCTTCCCTACGAGCAGTACTTC; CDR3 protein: CATGQLPYEQYF
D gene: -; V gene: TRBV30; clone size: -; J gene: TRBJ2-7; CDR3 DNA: TGTGCCTGGAGTTTAGGGCGGGTATTGTCCTACGAGCAGTACTTC; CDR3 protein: CAWSLGRVLSYEQYF
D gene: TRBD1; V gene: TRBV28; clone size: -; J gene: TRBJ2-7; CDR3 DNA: TGTGCCAGCAGTTCTACGGGACAGACCTACGAGCAGTACTTC; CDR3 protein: CASSSTGQTYEQYF
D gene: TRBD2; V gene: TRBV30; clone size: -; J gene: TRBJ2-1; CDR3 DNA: TGTGCCTGGAGTGCCGGGACTAGCGGGAAAACCAATGAGCAGTTCTTC; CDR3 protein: CAWSAGTSGKTNEQFF
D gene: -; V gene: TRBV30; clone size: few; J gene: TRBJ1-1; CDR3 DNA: TGTGCCTGGAGTGTACGGGGGGACAAGGCTAACACTGAAGCTTTCTTT; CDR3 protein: CAWSVRGDKANTEAFF
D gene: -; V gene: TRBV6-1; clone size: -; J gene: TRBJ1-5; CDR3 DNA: TGTGCCAGCATCCGGGAGCTTATTAGCAATCAGCCCCAGCATTTT; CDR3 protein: CASIRELISNQPQHF